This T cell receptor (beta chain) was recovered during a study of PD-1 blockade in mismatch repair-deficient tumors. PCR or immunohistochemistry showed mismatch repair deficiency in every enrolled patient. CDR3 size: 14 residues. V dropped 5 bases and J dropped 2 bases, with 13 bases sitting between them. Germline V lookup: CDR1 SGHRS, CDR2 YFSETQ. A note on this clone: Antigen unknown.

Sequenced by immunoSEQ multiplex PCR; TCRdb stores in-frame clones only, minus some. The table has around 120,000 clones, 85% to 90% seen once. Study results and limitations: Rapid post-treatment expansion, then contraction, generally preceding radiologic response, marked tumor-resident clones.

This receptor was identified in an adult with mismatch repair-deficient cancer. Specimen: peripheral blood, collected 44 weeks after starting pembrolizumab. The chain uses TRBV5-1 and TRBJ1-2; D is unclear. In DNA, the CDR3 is TGCGCCAGCAGGGAAGACATCTCCAACTATGGCTACACCTTC. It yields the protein CASREDISNYGYTF.